This T cell receptor beta chain was recovered during a study of human CD4 T cells and Enterobacteriaceae. The memory gate held CD4+ cells that were not CD45RA+CCR7+CD95- naive cells, over 95% pure. Total CD4+ T cells and monocytes came from CD4/CD14 microbead positive selection. For this clone: Its antigen is still unknown.

Ex vivo total memory CD4+ samples were deeply sequenced, detecting one cell in 200,000. Using immunoSEQ multiplex PCR, the repertoire was profiled, and TCRdb retains in-frame clones only, with some absent. The data show some 29,000 clones, approximately 84% seen once. General study results and limits: Ex vivo, broadly cross-reactive clonotypes appeared more expanded than specific ones.

Trimming cost V 8 bases and J 1 base, with 12 bases left between them. CDR1 and CDR2 (germline): MDHEN, SYDVKM. This CDR3 comprises 14 residues. The sequence derives from a human donor in good health. The sequencing input was memory CD4+ T cells from blood. The V call is TRBV28, the J call TRBJ1-5; tentative D call: TRBD1 (6 bases). The CDR3 is CASRRGQSNQPQHF. The CDR3 nucleotides are TGTGCCAGCCGTCGGGGGCAGAGCAATCAGCCCCAGCATTTT.